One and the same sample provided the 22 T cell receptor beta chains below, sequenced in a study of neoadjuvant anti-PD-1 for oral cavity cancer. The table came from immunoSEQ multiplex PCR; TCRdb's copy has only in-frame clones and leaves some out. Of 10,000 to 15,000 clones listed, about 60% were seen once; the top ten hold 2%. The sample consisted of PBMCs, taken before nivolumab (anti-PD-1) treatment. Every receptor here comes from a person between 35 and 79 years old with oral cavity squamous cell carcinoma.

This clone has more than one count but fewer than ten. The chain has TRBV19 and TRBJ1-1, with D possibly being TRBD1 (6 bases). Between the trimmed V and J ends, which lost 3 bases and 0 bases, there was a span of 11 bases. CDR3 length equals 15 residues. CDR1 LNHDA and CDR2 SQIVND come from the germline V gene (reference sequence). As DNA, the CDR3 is TGTGCCAGTAGTATGGGGGCAGGTATGAACACTGAAGCTTTCTTT. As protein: CASSMGAGMNTEAFF.

The CDR3 nucleotides read TGCGCCAGCAGTGAGTCGAAAAGGGCTGATAGCTACACCTTC. Translation: CASSESKRADSYTF. The chain is built from TRBV10-1 and TRBJ1-2, with D unclear. The V end was cut by 0 bases, the J end by 9 bases, with 14 bases between. The CDR3 is 14 amino acids. CDR1 and CDR2 from the germline V gene are WNHNN and SYGVQD (reference sequence).

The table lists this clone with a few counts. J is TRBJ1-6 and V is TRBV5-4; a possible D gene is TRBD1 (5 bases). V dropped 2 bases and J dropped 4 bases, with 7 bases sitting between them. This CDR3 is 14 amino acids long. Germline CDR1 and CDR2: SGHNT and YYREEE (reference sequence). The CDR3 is CASSLDRYNSPLHF. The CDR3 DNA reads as TGTGCCAGCAGCTTAGACAGATATAATTCACCCCTCCACTTT.

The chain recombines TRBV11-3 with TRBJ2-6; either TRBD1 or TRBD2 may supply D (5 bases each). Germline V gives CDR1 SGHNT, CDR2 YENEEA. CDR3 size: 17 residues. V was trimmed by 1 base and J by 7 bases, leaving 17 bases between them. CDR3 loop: CASSLGWGTVEANVLTF. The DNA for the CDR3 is TGTGCCAGCAGCTTAGGTTGGGGGACCGTAGAAGCCAACGTCCTGACTTTC.

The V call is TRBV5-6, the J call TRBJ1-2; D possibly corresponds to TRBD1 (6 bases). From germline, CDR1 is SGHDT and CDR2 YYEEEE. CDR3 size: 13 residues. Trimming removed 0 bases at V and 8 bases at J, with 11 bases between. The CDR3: CASSLDRVGGYTF. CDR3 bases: TGTGCCAGCAGCTTGGACAGGGTAGGAGGCTACACCTTC.

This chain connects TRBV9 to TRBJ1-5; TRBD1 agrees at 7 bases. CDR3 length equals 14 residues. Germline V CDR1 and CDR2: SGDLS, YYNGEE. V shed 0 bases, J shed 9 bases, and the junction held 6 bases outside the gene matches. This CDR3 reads CASSVEGGPSPQHF. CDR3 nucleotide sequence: TGTGCCAGCAGCGTAGAAGGGGGCCCGTCGCCCCAGCATTTT.

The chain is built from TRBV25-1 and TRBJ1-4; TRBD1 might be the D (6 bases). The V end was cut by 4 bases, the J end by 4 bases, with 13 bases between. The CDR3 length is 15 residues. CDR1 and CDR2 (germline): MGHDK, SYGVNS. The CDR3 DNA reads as TGTGCCAGCAGTGGACAGGTGGGGAATAATGAAAAACTGTTTTTT. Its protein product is CASSGQVGNNEKLFF.

In DNA, the CDR3 is TGCGCCAGCAGACCAGGGCTTGGAAACACCATATATTTT. Amino acids: CASRPGLGNTIYF. The V and J genes are TRBV10-2 and TRBJ1-3; the D gene is possibly TRBD1 (5 bases). CDR1 and CDR2 from the germline V gene are WSHSY and SAAADI. The CDR3 runs 13 residues. Trimming left V 6 bases short and J 3 bases short, with 9 bases between.

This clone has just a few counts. The CDR3 DNA follows: TGCGCCAGCAGTGGTGGGACTAGCCTTCCCAATGAGCAGTTCTTC. It codes for CASSGGTSLPNEQFF. The V and J genes are TRBV10-1 and TRBJ2-1, with 9 bases aligning to TRBD2. The CDR3 sequence is 15 residues long. Germline CDR1 WNHNN, CDR2 SYGVQD (reference sequence). V trimming: 4 bases; J trimming: 6 bases; junction bases outside the gene matches: 7.

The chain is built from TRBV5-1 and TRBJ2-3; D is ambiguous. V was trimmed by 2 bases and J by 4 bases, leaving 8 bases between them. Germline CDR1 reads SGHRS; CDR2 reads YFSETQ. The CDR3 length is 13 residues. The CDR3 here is CASSFRVSDTQYF. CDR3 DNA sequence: TGCGCCAGCAGCTTCCGGGTATCAGATACGCAGTATTTT.

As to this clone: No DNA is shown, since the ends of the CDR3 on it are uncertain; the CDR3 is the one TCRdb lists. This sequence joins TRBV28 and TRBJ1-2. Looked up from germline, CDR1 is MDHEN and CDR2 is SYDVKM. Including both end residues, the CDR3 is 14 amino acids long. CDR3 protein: CASSLERDAYGYTF.

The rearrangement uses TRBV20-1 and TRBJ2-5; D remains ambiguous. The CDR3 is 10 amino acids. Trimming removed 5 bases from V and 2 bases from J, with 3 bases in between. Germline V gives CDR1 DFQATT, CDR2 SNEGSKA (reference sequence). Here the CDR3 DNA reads TGCAGTGCTTTTCAAGAGACCCAGTACTTC. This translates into CSAFQETQYF.

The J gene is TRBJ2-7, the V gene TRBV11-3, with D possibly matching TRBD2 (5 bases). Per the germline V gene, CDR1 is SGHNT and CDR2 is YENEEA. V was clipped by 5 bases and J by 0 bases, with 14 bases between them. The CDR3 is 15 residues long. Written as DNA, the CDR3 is TGTGCCAGCAGCAGGAGCGGAGGCAGCTCCTACGAGCAGTACTTC. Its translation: CASSRSGGSSYEQYF.

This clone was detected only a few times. The CDR3 sequence: CASSLDRDRQQHF. The CDR3 DNA is TGTGCCAGCAGCTTAGATAGGGACCGCCAGCAGCATTTT. V usage is TRBV11-2 and J usage is TRBJ1-5; a possible D gene is TRBD1 (5 bases). CDR3 length: 13 residues. Trimming pared 0 bases from V and 13 bases from J, leaving 13 bases between. CDR1 and CDR2 from the germline V gene are SGHAT and FQNNGV.

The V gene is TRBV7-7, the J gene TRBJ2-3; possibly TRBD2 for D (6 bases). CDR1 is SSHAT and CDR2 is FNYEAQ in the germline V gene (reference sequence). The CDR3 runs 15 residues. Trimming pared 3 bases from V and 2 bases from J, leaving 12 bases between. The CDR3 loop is CASSLRAGPTDTQYF. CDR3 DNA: TGTGCCAGCAGCTTGCGAGCGGGCCCCACAGATACGCAGTATTTT.

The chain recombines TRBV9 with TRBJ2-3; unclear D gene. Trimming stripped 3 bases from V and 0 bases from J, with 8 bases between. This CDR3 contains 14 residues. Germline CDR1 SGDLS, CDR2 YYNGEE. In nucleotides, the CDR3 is TGTGCCAGCAGCGGTCTGACTAGCACAGATACGCAGTATTTT. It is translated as CASSGLTSTDTQYF. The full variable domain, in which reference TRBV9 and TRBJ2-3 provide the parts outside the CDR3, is DSGVTQTPKHLITATGQRVTLRCSPRSGDLSVYWYQQSLDQGLQFLIQYYNGEERAKGNILERFSAQQFPDLHSELNLSSLELGDSALYFCASSGLTSTDTQYFGPGTRLTVL.

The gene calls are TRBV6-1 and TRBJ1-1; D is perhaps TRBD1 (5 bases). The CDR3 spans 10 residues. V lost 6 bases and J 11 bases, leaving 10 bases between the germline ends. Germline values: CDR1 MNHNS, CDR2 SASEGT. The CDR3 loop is CASSRRDAFF. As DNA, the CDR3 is TGTGCCAGCAGCAGAAGGGACGCTTTCTTT.

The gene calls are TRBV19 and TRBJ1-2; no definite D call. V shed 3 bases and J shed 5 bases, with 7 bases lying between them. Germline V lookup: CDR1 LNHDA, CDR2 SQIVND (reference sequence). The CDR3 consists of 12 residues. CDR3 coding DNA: TGTGCCAGTAGTATGGGCGGTTATGGCTACACCTTC. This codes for CASSMGGYGYTF.

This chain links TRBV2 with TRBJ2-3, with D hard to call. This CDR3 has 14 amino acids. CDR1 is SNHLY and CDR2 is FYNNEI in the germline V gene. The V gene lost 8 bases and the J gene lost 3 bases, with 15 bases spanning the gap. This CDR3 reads CASPPYSATDTQYF. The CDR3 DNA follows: TGTGCCAGCCCACCCTACAGCGCAACAGATACGCAGTATTTT. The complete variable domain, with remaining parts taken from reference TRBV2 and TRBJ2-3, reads EPEVTQTPSHQVTQMGQEVILRCVPISNHLYFYWYRQILGQKVEFLVSFYNNEISEKSEIFDDQFSVERPDGSNFTLKIRSTKLEDSAMYFCASPPYSATDTQYFGPGTRLTVL.

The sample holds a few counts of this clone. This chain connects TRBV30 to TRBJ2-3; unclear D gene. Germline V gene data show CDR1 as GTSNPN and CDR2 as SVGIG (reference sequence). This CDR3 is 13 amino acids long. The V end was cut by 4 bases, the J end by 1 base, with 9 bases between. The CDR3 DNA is TGTGCCTGGAATAAGGATGGCACAGATACGCAGTATTTT. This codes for CAWNKDGTDTQYF.

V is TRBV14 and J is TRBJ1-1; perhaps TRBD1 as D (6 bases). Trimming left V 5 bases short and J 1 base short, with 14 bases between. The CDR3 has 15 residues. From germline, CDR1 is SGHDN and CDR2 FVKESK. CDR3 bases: TGTGCCAGCAGCAATGGACAGATAAGGAACACTGAAGCTTTCTTT. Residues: CASSNGQIRNTEAFF. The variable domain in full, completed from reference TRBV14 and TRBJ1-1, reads EAGVTQFPSHSVIEKGQTVTLRCDPISGHDNLYWYRRVMGKEIKFLLHFVKESKQDESGMPNNRFLAERTGGTYSTLKVQPAELEDSGVYFCASSNGQIRNTEAFFGQGTRLTVV.

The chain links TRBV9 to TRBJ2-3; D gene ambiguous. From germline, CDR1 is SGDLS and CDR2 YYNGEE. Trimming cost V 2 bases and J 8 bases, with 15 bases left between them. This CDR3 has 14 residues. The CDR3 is CASSVDGSLATQYF. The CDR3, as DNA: TGTGCCAGCAGCGTCGACGGGTCCTTAGCTACGCAGTATTTT.